The next 20 T cell receptor beta chains were all read from a single sample in a study of human T cells and chemical hapten exposure. MiXCR, applied by TCRdb to the RACE reads, yields one record per CDR3 protein. This table has about 400,000 distinct CDR3 sequences, more than 5% appearing once. As to time point: patch test 2, 6 weeks after DPC sensitization. Treatment in this sample: therapeutic diphenylcyclopropenone sensitization with weekly scalp DPC. Sample: whole blood, taken in connection with sensitization to the hapten diphenylcyclopropenone (DPC). These TCRs come from a woman under 30 with alopecia areata. Some clones in this sample may be carry-over from other donors' samples.

This clonotype showed up just a few times. This chain links TRBV5-1 with TRBJ2-7, with D possibly TRBD2 on 6 matching bases. Trimming pared 2 bases from V and 3 bases from J, leaving 18 bases between. The CDR3 consists of 16 residues. Germline values: CDR1 SGHRS, CDR2 YFSETQ. The CDR3 loop reads CASSFRYGGKSYEQYF. CDR3 DNA sequence: TGCGCCAGCAGCTTCCGATATGGGGGGAAGAGCTACGAGCAGTACTTC. Full variable domain (remainder filled in from reference TRBV5-1 and TRBJ2-7): KAGVTQTPRYLIKTRGQQVTLSCSPISGHRSVSWYQQTPGQGLQFLFEYFSETQRNKGNFPGRFSGRQFSNSRSEMNVSTLELGDSALYLCASSFRYGGKSYEQYFGPGTRLTVT.

The V gene is TRBV5-1, the J gene TRBJ2-3, with 9 bases that match TRBD1. The CDR3 runs to 15 residues. Losses at the gene ends were 4 bases for V and 2 bases for J; bases not matched to a gene: 5. Per the germline V gene, CDR1 is SGHRS and CDR2 is YFSETQ. This chain's CDR3 is CASSVTGGLTDTQYF. The DNA for the CDR3 is TGCGCCAGCAGCGTGACAGGGGGTCTCACAGATACGCAGTATTTT.

There are many counts of this clonotype. The gene calls are TRBV3-1 and TRBJ2-1; D remains ambiguous. The CDR3 covers 10 residues. Per germline, CDR1 LGHDT and CDR2 YNNKEL (reference sequence). V lost 10 bases, J lost 9 bases, and 10 bases lay in between. The CDR3 is CATLYGEQFF. The CDR3 DNA reads TGTGCCACCCTTTATGGTGAGCAGTTCTTC.

This clonotype showed up many times. The chain is built from TRBV7-9 and TRBJ1-5; 7 bases align to TRBD1. The CDR3 has 14 amino acids. V was clipped by 8 bases and J by 3 bases; unmatched bases: 7. In germline, CDR1 is SEHNR, CDR2 FQNEAQ (reference sequence). CDR3: CASGGQSDNQPQHF. The CDR3 DNA reads as TGTGCCAGCGGGGGACAGAGCGACAATCAGCCCCAGCATTTT.

The chain joins TRBV20-1 to TRBJ2-2; the D is unclear. The CDR3 is 12 residues long. CDR1 and CDR2 from the germline V gene are DFQATT and SNEGSKA (reference sequence). V was shortened by 1 base and J by 8 bases, with 8 bases between the two germline ends. CDR3 region: CSARAGGGELFF. In nucleotides, the CDR3 is TGCAGTGCTAGAGCAGGTGGAGGGGAGCTGTTTTTT.

The V and J genes are TRBV4-3 and TRBJ2-7; D not certain. Trimming left V 1 base short and J 1 base short, with 8 bases between. This CDR3 contains 14 residues. CDR1 is LGHNA and CDR2 is YSLEER in the germline V gene. For the CDR3, the DNA is TGCGCCAGCAGCCAAGCCCGAGCTTCCTACGAGCAGTACTTC. As protein: CASSQARASYEQYF.

This clonotype was observed many times. CDR3 residues: CATSPAGQPYGYTF. For the CDR3, the DNA is TGTGCCACCAGTCCCGCGGGACAGCCCTATGGCTACACCTTC. This chain connects TRBV24-1 to TRBJ1-2, with 7 bases aligning to TRBD1. The germline gives CDR1 KGHDR, CDR2 SFDVKD. V shed 6 bases and J 4 bases; nucleotides not matched to a gene: 7. The CDR3 spans 14 residues.

Ten or more counts support this clonotype. The chain links TRBV3-1 to TRBJ2-5; D gene uncertain. This CDR3 has 15 residues. Trimming left V 3 bases short and J 3 bases short, with 14 bases between. In germline, CDR1 is LGHDT, CDR2 YNNKEL (reference sequence). The CDR3 nucleotides are TGTGCCAGCAGCCAGCCCAAAGATCACGAAGAGACCCAGTACTTC. It is translated as CASSQPKDHEETQYF.

This clonotype appeared many times. This chain connects TRBV7-2 to TRBJ2-4; D gene ambiguous. Trimming cost V 4 bases and J 0 bases, with 4 bases left between them. Germline loops: CDR1 SGHTA, CDR2 FQGNSA. CDR3 size: 13 residues. DNA for the CDR3: TGTGCCAGCAGCTCCCTAGCCAAAAACATTCAGTACTTC. Translated: CASSSLAKNIQYF. Full variable domain (missing parts from reference TRBV7-2 and TRBJ2-4): GAGVSQSPSNKVTEKGKDVELRCDPISGHTALYWYRQSLGQGLEFLIYFQGNSAPDKSGLPSDRFSAERTGGSVSTLTIQRTQQEDSAVYLCASSSLAKNIQYFGAGTRLSVL.

This clonotype turned up a few times. This chain uses TRBV29-1 with TRBJ1-5; D ambiguous. Per germline, CDR1 SQVTM and CDR2 ANQGSEA. The CDR3 loop spans 13 amino acids. V lost 3 bases, J lost 7 bases, and 13 bases lay in between. DNA for the CDR3: TGCAGCGTTGAGGGAGGAGGTGGGCAGCCCCAGCATTTT. This translates into CSVEGGGGQPQHF.

This clonotype was counted at least ten times. The rearrangement links TRBV5-1 to TRBJ1-1; D gene uncertain. The V gene lost 0 bases and the J gene lost 1 base, with 7 bases spanning the gap. The CDR3 is made up of 14 amino acids. Germline CDR1 is SGHRS and CDR2 is YFSETQ. This CDR3 reads CASSLAQTNTEAFF. The CDR3 DNA follows: TGCGCCAGCAGCTTGGCCCAGACGAACACTGAAGCTTTCTTT.

Only a few counts were recorded for this clonotype. The chain joins TRBV13 to TRBJ2-3; D unclear. The CDR3 sequence is 15 residues long. Per the germline V gene, CDR1 is PRHDT and CDR2 is FYEKMQ (reference sequence). V lost 2 bases and J 0 bases, leaving 9 bases between the germline ends. The chain's CDR3 is CASSLRQTSTDTQYF. In nucleotides, the CDR3 is TGTGCCAGCAGCTTAAGGCAGACTAGCACAGATACGCAGTATTTT.

A few counts support this clonotype. The rearrangement uses TRBV15 and TRBJ1-3; 8 nucleotides line up with TRBD1. The V gene end was trimmed by 1 base and the J gene end by 4 bases; junction bases not matched to a gene: 3. Looked up from germline, CDR1 is LNHNV and CDR2 is YYDKDF (reference sequence). CDR3 length: 15 amino acids. CDR3 loop: CATSRVQGAGNTIYF. For the CDR3, the DNA is TGTGCCACCAGCAGAGTGCAGGGGGCCGGAAACACCATATATTTT.

This clonotype was detected a few times. The V and J genes are TRBV24-1 and TRBJ2-1; TRBD1 might be the D (6 bases). Per the germline V gene, CDR1 is KGHDR and CDR2 is SFDVKD. The CDR3 extends over 15 amino acids. Trimming left V 3 bases short and J 5 bases short, with 13 bases between. The CDR3 coding sequence is TGTGCCACCAGTGATAAGTCAGGGGCGGACAATGAGCAGTTCTTC. Protein sequence: CATSDKSGADNEQFF.

This clonotype was counted ten times or more. The rearrangement uses TRBV11-1 and TRBJ2-1; 12 bases match TRBD2. The CDR3 runs 16 residues. V lost 3 bases and J lost 7; bases outside the gene matches: 7. Germline V gives CDR1 SGHAT, CDR2 FQDESV (reference sequence). Written as DNA, the CDR3 is TGTGCCAGCAGCTTCCCTGGACTAGCGGGGATGAATGAGCAGTTCTTC. Its protein product is CASSFPGLAGMNEQFF.

This clonotype was seen a handful of times. J is TRBJ2-4 and V is TRBV4-2; 11 nucleotides line up with TRBD2. The J segment lost 0 bases and the V segment lost 5 bases, leaving 9 bases of the junction unmatched. Germline lookup yields CDR1 LGHNA and CDR2 YNFKEQ. The CDR3 length is 18 residues. CDR3 sequence reads: CASSYPLAGGLAKNIQYF. The CDR3 bases are TGTGCCAGCAGCTACCCTCTAGCGGGGGGACTAGCCAAAAACATTCAGTACTTC.

The CDR3 spells CASRVAFQETQYF. The CDR3, as DNA: TGCGCCAGCAGAGTAGCGTTCCAAGAGACCCAGTACTTC. The rearrangement links TRBV5-1 to TRBJ2-5; TRBD2 might be the D (5 bases). With 5 bases removed from V and 1 base from J, the gap between germline ends came to 9 bases. Germline assignment: CDR1 SGHRS and CDR2 YFSETQ. The CDR3 loop spans 13 amino acids. Variable domain in full (rest from reference TRBV5-1 and TRBJ2-5): KAGVTQTPRYLIKTRGQQVTLSCSPISGHRSVSWYQQTPGQGLQFLFEYFSETQRNKGNFPGRFSGRQFSNSRSEMNVSTLELGDSALYLCASRVAFQETQYFGPGTRLLVL.

The V and J genes are TRBV5-1 and TRBJ2-4, with 9 bases that match TRBD1. The CDR3 has 15 amino acids. From germline, CDR1 is SGHRS and CDR2 YFSETQ. Germline trimming cut 4 bases from V and 3 bases from J; bases unmatched to any gene: 5. CDR3 in DNA: TGCGCCAGCAGCCTGCGACAGGGGGACAAAAACATTCAGTACTTC. Translation: CASSLRQGDKNIQYF.

This clonotype was observed at least ten times. The chain employs TRBV3-1 and TRBJ2-3; 11 bases fit TRBD2. Germline V gene lookup returns CDR1 LGHDT and CDR2 YNNKEL (reference sequence). The junction had 6 bases not matched to a gene; V was cut back by 2 bases and J by 5 bases. The CDR3 length is 16 residues. CDR3 sequence reads: CASSQMSLAGVDTQYF. CDR3 DNA: TGTGCCAGCAGCCAAATGTCACTAGCGGGGGTAGATACGCAGTATTTT.

This clonotype came up many times. The chain joins TRBV28 to TRBJ1-3, with TRBD1 identical over 7 bases. The trim removed 3 bases at V and 0 bases at J, leaving 11 bases unmatched. The CDR3 is 18 amino acids. Germline V gene lookup returns CDR1 MDHEN and CDR2 SYDVKM. CDR3 coding DNA: TGTGCCAGCAGTTTCCCACAGGGGATCGCCGGCTCTGGAAACACCATATATTTT. It encodes CASSFPQGIAGSGNTIYF.